This T cell receptor (beta chain) was found in a study of blood T cell repertoires in COVID-19 (dated by TCRdb to 2020 to 2021). For the wider study: Samples from collaborators originated in the United States, Italy and Spain and spanned both the acute and convalescent phases of COVID-19. The material from the prospective study consisted of cDNA or gDNA derived from T cells, B-cell-depleted T cells, or PBMCs. Deeply sampled blood TCRbeta repertoires from subjects exposed to, actively infected with, or recovered from COVID-19 were included in the dataset. A freely available public database, intended as a resource for researchers studying the immune response to SARS-CoV-2, is where the repertoires were released. The samples were drawn from two sources: the first 160 participants of the ongoing ImmuneRACE study, and over 950 subjects contributed by 6 global collaborators. Nearly every sample came with metadata listing a de-identified subject ID, COVID-19 status, age in years and sex. HLA class I and class II types, where available, came from metadata supplied by the sample provider rather than from assay-based typing.

The immunoSEQ Assay, a bias-controlled multiplex PCR, was used to amplify TCRbeta CDR3 regions from genomic DNA. On the study's bioinformatics: The number of nucleated cells in each sample was estimated by amplification of reference gene primers within the assay. To quantify the absolute abundance of each unique TCRbeta CDR3 rearrangement, sequence reads were collapsed and filtered. For each sample, productive Simpson clonality was calculated as the square root of Simpson's diversity index across productive rearrangements. As stored in TCRdb, this immuneACCESS dataset retains in-frame rearrangements with V and J assigned. A fraction of the clones does not appear; measured against another copy, unresolved V genes explain less than half of the discrepancy, and the remainder lacks a known reason. V and J calls and clone size are copied from that table; D and trimming were computed from the DNA. The sample contains more than 150,000 clones, roughly four fifths of them found a single time. Of the sample, around 6.5% falls within the top ten clones.

In regard to this clone: The antigen it recognizes is unknown. Base qualities are not recorded, but no much larger clone differs from it by a single base.

Whole blood was collected in K2EDTA tubes by collaborating institutions according to the institutions' own protocols. For TCRbeta analysis, collaborators shipped samples as frozen whole blood, isolated PBMCs, or DNA extracted from either of those sample types. Deletion took 3 bases off V and 0 bases off J, with a span of 8 bases between the germline ends. CDR1 and CDR2 (SGHAT, FQNNGV) derive from the germline V gene. There are 15 amino acids in the CDR3, from cysteine to phenylalanine inclusive. Just CDR3 DNA is preserved here, 45 bases in frame from base 1. Beyond this particular receptor, the publication reports: How much clinical and demographic metadata was included differed by source and by participant, and the metadata was provided uncurated.

The chain was built from TRBV11-2 and TRBJ1-4; no D segment can be confidently identified. Sequencing used peripheral blood. This sequence was found in a woman in her 40s with acute or convalescent COVID-19. The DNA sequence is as follows: TGTGCCAGCAGCTTTGGAGCAGCAACTAATGAAAAACTGTTTTTT. Translated, it reads CASSFGAATNEKLFF.